This entry features one TCR beta chain sequence. Its antigen is not identified. CDR3 length: 14 amino acids. Looked up from germline, CDR1 is LNHDA and CDR2 is SQIVND (reference sequence). Trimming stripped 7 bases from V and 5 bases from J, with 15 bases between. Sequencing was performed with immunoSEQ multiplex PCR; in TCRdb, only in-frame clones are kept and a portion is missing. The data contain about 73,000 clones, about 95% of them singletons. This entry is derived from a study of cytomegalovirus exposure and HLA in healthy donors. Study-wide results and caveats: Cytomegalovirus-associated TCR beta chains were listed, numbering approximately 150. A subsequent analysis found that TCR clusters from the first cohort also tended to co-occur in the approximately 130 validation repertoires, with about 93% of cluster scores above 0. The majority of TCR sequences were rare, yet some public TCRs appeared in many donors.

The sequenced sample was PBMCs. This chain links TRBV19 with TRBJ1-5; weak D call: TRBD1 (6 bases). This clonotype originated in a man aged 18 to 35 in good health and CMV-seronegative. The DNA for the CDR3 is TGTGCCAGTACCGACATGACAGGAGATCAGCCCCAGCATTTT. Protein sequence: CASTDMTGDQPQHF. Based on the CDR3 plus reference TRBV19 and TRBJ1-5, the full variable domain is DGGITQSPKYLFRKEGQNVTLSCEQNLNHDAMYWYRQDPGQGLRLIYYSQIVNDFQKGDIAEGYSVSREKKESFPLTVTSAQKNPTAFYLCASTDMTGDQPQHFGDGTRLSIL.